The sequence of this TCR beta chain was determined in a study of blood T cells in healthy people across ages. Study observations and caveats: Percentage of naive T cells showed a strong correlation with TCR beta diversity. Since the PBMCs were unsorted, naive and antigen-experienced cells could not be conclusively compared.

Each sample provided at least 5 micrograms of extracted total RNA. Concerning this clonotype itself: Its target is unknown.

The CDR3 has 13 amino acids. Germline V gene sequence: CDR1 SQVTM, CDR2 ANQGSEA. The trim removed 5 bases at V and 1 base at J, leaving 1 base unmatched. It was with a sample-barcoded 5' primer and a J-beta primer mix that a second PCR of roughly 6 to 11 cycles was run. From the 5' RACE reads, TCRdb called clonotypes with MiXCR, one entry per CDR3 protein. The sample carries around 780,000 distinct CDR3 sequences, about 56% recorded once. The sequencing input was blood. The chain employs TRBV29-1 and TRBJ2-3; TRBD2 matches at 9 bases. This TCR was recovered from a man aged 35-49 years in good health. CDR3 sequence (DNA): TGCAGCGTTATAGCGGGAGGCACAGATACGCAGTATTTT. Its protein product is CSVIAGGTDTQYF.